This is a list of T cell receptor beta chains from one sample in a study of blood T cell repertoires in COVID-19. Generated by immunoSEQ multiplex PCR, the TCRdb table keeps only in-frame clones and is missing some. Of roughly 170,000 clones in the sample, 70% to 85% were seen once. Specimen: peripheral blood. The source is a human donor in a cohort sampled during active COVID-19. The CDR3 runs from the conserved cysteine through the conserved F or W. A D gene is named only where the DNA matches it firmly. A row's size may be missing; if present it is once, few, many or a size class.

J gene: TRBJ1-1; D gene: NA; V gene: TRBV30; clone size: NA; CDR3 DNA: TGTGCCTGGACCGACAGATTGAACACTGAAGCTTTCTTT; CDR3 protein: CAWTDRLNTEAFF
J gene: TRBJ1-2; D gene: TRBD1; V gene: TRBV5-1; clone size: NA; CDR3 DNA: TGCGCCAGCAGCTTGGAGGGACAGGGAGGGATCTATGGCTACACCTTC; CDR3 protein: CASSLEGQGGIYGYTF
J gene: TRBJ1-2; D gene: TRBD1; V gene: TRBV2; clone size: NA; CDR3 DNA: TGTGCCAGCTCCGGGACAGGGGTTACGGGCTACACCTTC; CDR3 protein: CASSGTGVTGYTF
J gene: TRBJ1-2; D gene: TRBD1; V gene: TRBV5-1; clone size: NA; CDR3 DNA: TGCGCCAGCAGCTTGGAAGGACGACAGGGGGCGTATGGCTACACCTTC; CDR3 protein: CASSLEGRQGAYGYTF
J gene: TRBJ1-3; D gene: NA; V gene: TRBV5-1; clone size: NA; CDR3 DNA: TGCGCCAGCAGCTTGGGTTCGGGTGCTGGAAACACCATATATTTT; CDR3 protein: CASSLGSGAGNTIYF
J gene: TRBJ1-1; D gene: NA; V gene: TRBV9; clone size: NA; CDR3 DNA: TGTGCCAGCAGCGTATTGATGCAGGGTGAAGCTTTCTTT; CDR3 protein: CASSVLMQGEAFF
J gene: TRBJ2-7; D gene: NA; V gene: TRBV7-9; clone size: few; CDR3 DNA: TGTGCCAGCAGCTCGGATGGGGGGTTGGGCGAGCAGTACTTC; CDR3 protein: CASSSDGGLGEQYF
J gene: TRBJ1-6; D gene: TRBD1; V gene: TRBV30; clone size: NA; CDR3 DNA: TGTGCCTGGAGCGCTACAGGGGGAGTCGTGGCCCTCCACTTT; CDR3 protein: CAWSATGGVVALHF
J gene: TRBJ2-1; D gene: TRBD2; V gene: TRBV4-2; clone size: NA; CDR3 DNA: TGTGCCAGCAGCCAATCAAGCGGGGTTGGGTACAATGAGCAGTTCTTC; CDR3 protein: CASSQSSGVGYNEQFF
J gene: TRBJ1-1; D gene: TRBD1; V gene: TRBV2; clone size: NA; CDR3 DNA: TGTGCCAGCATAGGGGGGACAGCGGCCACTGAAGCTTTCTTT; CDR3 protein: CASIGGTAATEAFF
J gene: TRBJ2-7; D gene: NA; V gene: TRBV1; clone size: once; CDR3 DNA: TGCACCAGCAGCCAACAGCGGAGACGGAGCTCCTACGAGCAGTACTTC; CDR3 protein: CTSSQQRRRSSYEQYF
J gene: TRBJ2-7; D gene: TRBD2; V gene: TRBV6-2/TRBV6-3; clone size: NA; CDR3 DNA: TGTGCCAGCAGTTACGTCGGGGGGTCCTACGAGCAGTACTTC; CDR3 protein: CASSYVGGSYEQYF
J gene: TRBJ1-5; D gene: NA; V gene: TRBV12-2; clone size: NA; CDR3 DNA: TGTGCAAGTCGCCTAACCCCGCCAGGTCAGCCCCAGCATTTT; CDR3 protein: CASRLTPPGQPQHF
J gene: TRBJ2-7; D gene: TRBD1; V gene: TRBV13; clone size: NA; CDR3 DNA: TGTGCCAGCAGCTCTCCGGGACAGGGTGTTCGGTTAGGGGACGAGCAGTACTTC; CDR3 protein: CASSSPGQGVRLGDEQYF
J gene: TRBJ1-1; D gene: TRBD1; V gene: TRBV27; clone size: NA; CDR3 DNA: TGTGCCAGCAGTTTCCTCCTTGGGACAGGGCGTACTGAAGCTTTCTTT; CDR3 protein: CASSFLLGTGRTEAFF
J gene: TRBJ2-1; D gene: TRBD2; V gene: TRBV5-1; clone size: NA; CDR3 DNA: TGCGCCAGCAGCTTGGAGGCCCTAGCGGGGGGTCTAGGTAGGCAGTTCTTC; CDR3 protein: CASSLEALAGGLGRQFF
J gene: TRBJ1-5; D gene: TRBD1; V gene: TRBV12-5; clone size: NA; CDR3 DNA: TGTGCTAGTGGGGGAGCGACAGGGAGTGTCGGTCAGCCCCAGCATTTT; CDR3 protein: CASGGATGSVGQPQHF
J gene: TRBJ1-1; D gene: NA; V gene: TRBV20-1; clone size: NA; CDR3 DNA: TGCAGTGCTTTACAGGGAACTGAAGCTTTCTTT; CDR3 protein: CSALQGTEAFF
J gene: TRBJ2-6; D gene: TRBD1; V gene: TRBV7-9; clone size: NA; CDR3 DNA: TGTGCCAGCAGCTTATTCGGGACAGGGGTATCTGGGGCCAACGTCCTGACTTTC; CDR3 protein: CASSLFGTGVSGANVLTF
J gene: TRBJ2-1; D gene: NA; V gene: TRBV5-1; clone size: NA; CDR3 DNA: TGCGCCAGCAGCTTGGACGTAGCGAATGAGCAGTTCTTC; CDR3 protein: CASSLDVANEQFF
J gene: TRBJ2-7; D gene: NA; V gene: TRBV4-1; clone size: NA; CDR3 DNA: TGCGCCAGCAGCCAAGTTTACGGGTCTAACGAGCAGTACTTC; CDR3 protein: CASSQVYGSNEQYF
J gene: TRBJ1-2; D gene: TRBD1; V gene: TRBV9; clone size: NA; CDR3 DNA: TGTGCCAGCAGCGACGGGACAGAAGCCTATGGCTACACCTTC; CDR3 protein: CASSDGTEAYGYTF